Given below is one T cell receptor beta chain in context. Antigen: not known. The data belong to a study of T cell responses to AZD1222 COVID-19 vaccine. Whole-study findings and limits: The span of vaccine-associated CD4 TCRs extended across spike, with dominance at 160-218 and 743-854. The study found Spike-specific TCR breadth and depth rose after two AZD1222 doses. Every sample of the repertoires postdated the peak T cell response.

Germline V gene sequence: CDR1 MNHNS, CDR2 SASEGT. CDR3 length equals 14 residues. The V end was cut by 2 bases, the J end by 6 bases, with 14 bases between. Assay: immunoSEQ multiplex PCR; the TCRdb copy retains only in-frame clones and omits some. The table includes some 150,000 clones, roughly 94% detected once. The sample was peripheral blood, taken on day 0 of MenACWY control vaccination. The source is an adult in good health. The V gene is TRBV6-1, the J gene TRBJ2-7; tentatively, D is TRBD1 or TRBD2 (6 bases each). For the CDR3, the DNA is TGTGCCAGCAGTGAAATCTGGGGGGCTATCGAGCAGTACTTC. Its protein is CASSEIWGAIEQYF.